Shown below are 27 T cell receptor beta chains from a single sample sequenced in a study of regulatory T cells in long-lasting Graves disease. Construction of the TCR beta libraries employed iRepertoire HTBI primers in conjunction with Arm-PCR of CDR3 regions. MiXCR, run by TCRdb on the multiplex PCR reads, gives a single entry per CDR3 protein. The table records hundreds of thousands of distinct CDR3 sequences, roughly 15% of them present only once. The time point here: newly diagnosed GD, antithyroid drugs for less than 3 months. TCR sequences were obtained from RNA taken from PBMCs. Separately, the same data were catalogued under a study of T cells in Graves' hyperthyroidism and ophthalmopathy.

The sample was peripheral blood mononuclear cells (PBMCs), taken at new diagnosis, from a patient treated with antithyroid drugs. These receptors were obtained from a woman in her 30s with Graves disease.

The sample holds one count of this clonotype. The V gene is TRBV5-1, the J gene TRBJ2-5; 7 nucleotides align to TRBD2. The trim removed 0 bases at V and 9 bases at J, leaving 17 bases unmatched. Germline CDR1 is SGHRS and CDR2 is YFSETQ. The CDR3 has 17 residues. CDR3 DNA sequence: TGCGCCAGCAGCTTGGGTGGAGGCGGACTGAGCGGGGAGGCCCAGTACTTC. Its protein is CASSLGGGGLSGEAQYF.

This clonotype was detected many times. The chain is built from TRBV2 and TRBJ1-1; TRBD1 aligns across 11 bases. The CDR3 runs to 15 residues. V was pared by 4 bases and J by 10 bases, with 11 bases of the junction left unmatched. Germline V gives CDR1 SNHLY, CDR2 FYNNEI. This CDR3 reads CASSARGQGASSAFF. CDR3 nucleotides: TGTGCCAGCAGTGCTCGAGGACAGGGGGCGTCTTCAGCTTTCTTT.

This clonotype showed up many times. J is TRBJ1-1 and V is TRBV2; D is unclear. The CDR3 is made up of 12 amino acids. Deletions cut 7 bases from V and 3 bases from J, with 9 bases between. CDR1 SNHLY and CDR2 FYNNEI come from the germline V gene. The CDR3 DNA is TGTGCCAGCACGGAGGACGACACTGAAGCTTTCTTT. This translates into CASTEDDTEAFF.

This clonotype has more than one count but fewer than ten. Here the CDR3 DNA reads TGTGCCACCAACAGGGGAATTGGCACCGGGGAGCTGTTTTTT. Its translation: CATNRGIGTGELFF. This sequence joins TRBV19 and TRBJ2-2; 7 nucleotides agree with TRBD1. The CDR3 contains 14 residues. CDR1 is LNHDA, CDR2 SQIVND, per germline (reference sequence). J lost 4 bases, V lost 10 bases, and 9 bases had no gene match.

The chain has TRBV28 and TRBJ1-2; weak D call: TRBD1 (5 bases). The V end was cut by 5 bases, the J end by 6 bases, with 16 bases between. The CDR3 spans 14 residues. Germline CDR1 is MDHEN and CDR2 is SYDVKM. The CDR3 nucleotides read TGTGCCAGCAGTACCCAGACAGCTCGGGATGGCTACACCTTC. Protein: CASSTQTARDGYTF.

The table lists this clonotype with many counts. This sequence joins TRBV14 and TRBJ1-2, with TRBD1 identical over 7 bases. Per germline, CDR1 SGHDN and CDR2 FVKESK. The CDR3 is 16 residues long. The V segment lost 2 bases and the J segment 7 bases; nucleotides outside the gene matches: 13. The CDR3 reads CASSQLGTDLYGGYTF. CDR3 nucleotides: TGTGCCAGCAGCCAACTCGGGACAGATCTATACGGTGGCTACACCTTC.

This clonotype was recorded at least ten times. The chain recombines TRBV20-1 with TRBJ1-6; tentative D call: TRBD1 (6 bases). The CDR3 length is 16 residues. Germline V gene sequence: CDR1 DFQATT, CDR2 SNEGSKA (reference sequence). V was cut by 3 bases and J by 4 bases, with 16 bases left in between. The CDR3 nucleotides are TGCAGTGCTAGCAAGGAGGGGGAGGGGTATAATTCACCCCTCCACTTT. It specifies CSASKEGEGYNSPLHF.

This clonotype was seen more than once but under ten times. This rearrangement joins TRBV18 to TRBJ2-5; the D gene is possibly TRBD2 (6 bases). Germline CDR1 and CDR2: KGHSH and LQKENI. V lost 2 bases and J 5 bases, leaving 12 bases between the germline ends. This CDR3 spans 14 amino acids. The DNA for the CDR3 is TGTGCCAGCTCACCATTCGCGGGGAGGGAGACCCAGTACTTC. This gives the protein CASSPFAGRETQYF.

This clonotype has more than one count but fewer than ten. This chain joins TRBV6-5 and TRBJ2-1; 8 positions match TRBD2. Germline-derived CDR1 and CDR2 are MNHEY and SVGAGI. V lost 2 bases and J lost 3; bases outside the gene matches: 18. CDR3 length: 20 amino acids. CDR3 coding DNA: TGTGCCAGCAGTTACACCATCACTAGCGGCATACGGCCGGGCTACAATGAGCAGTTCTTC. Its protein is CASSYTITSGIRPGYNEQFF.

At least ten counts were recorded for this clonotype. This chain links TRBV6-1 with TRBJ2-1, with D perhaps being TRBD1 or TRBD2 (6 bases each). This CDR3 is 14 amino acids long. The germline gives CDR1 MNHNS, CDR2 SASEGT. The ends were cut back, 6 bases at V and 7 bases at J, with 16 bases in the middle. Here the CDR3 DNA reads TGTGCCAGCAGGGACTCCCAAGGGGGGAATGAGCAGTTCTTC. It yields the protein CASRDSQGGNEQFF.

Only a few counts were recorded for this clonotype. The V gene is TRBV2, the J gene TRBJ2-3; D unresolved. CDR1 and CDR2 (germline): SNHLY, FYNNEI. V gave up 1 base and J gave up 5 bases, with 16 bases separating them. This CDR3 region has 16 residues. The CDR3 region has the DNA TGTGCCAGCAGTGAAGGGAGTGGTACCCCGGGAGATACGCAGTATTTT. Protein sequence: CASSEGSGTPGDTQYF.

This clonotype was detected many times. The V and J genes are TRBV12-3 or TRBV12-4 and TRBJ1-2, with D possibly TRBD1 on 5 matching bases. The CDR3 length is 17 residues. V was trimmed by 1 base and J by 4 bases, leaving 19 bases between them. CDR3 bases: TGTGCCAGCAGTTTAGATCGGGGCGGCCGACACTTCTATGGCTACACCTTC. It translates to CASSLDRGGRHFYGYTF.

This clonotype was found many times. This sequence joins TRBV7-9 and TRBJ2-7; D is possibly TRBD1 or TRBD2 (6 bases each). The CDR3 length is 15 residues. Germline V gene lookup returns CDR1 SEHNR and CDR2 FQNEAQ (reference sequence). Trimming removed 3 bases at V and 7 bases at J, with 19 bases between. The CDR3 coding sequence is TGTGCCAGCAGCTTTGGGGGACTCCCAGGGGAAGAGCAGTACTTC. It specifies CASSFGGLPGEEQYF.

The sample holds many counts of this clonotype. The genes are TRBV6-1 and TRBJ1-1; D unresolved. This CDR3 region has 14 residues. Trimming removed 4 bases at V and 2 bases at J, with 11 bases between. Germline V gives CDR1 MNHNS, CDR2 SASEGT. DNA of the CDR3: TGTGCCAGCAGTGGCGGGGTACTCAACACTGAAGCTTTCTTT. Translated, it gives CASSGGVLNTEAFF.

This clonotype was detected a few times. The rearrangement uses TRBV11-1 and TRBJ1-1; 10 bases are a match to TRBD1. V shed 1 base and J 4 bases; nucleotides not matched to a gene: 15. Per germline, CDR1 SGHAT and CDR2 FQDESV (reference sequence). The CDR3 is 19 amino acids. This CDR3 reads CASSLDYWTGGIYGTEAFF. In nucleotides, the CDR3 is TGTGCCAGCAGCTTAGACTATTGGACAGGGGGAATTTATGGCACTGAAGCTTTCTTT.

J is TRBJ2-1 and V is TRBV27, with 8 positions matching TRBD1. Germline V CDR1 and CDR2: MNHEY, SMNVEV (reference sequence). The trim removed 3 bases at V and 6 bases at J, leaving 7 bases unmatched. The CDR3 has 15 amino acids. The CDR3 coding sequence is TGTGCCAGCAGTTTTGGACAGGGTGGTGGCAATGAGCAGTTCTTC. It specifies CASSFGQGGGNEQFF.

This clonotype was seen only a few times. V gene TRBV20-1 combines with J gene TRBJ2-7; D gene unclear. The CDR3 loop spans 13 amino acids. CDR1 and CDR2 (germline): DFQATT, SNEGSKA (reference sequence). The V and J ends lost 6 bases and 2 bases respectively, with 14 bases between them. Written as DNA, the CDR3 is TGCAGTGCAGGCCGGACGATACCCTACGAGCAGTACTTC. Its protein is CSAGRTIPYEQYF.

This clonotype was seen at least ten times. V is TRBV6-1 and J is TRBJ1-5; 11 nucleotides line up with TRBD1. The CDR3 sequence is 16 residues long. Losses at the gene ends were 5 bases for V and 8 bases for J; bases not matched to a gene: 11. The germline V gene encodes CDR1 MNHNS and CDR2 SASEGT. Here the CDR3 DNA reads TGTGCCAGCAGTCTATATGGACAGGGGGCGAAGGAGCCCCAGCATTTT. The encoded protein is CASSLYGQGAKEPQHF.

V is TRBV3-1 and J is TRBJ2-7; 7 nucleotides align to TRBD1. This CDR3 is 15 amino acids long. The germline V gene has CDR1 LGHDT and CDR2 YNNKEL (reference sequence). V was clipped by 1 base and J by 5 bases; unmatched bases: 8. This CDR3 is CASSQVSQGDHEQYF. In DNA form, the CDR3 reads TGTGCCAGCAGCCAAGTTAGCCAGGGGGACCACGAGCAGTACTTC.

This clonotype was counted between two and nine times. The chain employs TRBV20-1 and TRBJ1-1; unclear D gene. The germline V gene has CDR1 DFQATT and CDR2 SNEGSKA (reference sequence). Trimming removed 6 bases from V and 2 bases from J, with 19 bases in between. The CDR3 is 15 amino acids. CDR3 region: CSATKGQTINTEAFF. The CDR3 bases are TGCAGTGCAACCAAGGGCCAGACCATCAACACTGAAGCTTTCTTT.

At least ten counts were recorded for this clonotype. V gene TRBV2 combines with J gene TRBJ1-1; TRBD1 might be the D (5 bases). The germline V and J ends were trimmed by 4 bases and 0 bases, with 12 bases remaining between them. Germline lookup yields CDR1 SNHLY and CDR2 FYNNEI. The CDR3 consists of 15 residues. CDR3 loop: CASSVSGRMNTEAFF. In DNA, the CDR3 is TGTGCCAGCAGTGTATCGGGACGGATGAACACTGAAGCTTTCTTT.

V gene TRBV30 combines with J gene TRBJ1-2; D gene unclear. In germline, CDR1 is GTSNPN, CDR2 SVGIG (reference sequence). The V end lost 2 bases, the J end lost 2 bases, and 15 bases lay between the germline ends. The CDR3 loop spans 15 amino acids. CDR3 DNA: TGTGCCTGGAGTCCCCCGAGGTCCTTAAACTATGGCTACACCTTC. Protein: CAWSPPRSLNYGYTF.

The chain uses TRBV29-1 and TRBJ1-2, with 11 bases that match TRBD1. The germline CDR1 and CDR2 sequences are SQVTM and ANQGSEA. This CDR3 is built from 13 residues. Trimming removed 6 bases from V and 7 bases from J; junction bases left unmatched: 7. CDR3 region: CSVARTGGLGYTF. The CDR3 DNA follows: TGCAGCGTCGCCAGGACAGGGGGCCTTGGCTACACCTTC.

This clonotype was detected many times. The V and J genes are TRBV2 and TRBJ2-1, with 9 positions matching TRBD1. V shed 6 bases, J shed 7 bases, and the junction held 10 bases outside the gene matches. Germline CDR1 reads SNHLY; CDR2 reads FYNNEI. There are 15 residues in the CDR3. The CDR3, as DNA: TGTGCCAGCAGACCCGGGACAGGGAAATCAAATGAGCAGTTCTTC. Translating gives CASRPGTGKSNEQFF.

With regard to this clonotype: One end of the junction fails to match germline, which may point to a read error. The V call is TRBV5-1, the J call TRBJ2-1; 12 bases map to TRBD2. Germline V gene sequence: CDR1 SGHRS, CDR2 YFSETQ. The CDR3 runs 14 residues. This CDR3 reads CASHTSGRSPEQFF. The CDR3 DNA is TGTGCCAGCCATACTAGCGGGAGGTCCCCTGAGCAGTTCTTC.

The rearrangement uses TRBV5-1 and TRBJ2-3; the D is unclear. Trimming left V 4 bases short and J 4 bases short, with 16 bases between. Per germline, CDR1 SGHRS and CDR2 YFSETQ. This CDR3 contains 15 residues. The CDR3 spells CASSPRPLTADTQYF. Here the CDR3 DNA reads TGCGCCAGCAGCCCTCGCCCCTTGACGGCAGATACGCAGTATTTT. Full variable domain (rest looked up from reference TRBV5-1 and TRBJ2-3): KAGVTQTPRYLIKTRGQQVTLSCSPISGHRSVSWYQQTPGQGLQFLFEYFSETQRNKGNFPGRFSGRQFSNSRSEMNVSTLELGDSALYLCASSPRPLTADTQYFGPGTRLTVL.

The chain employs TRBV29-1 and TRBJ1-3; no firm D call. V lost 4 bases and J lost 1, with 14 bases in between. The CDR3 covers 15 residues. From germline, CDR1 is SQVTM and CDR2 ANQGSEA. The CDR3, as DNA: TGCAGCGTTGCATGGTCGGAGGTTTCTGGAAACACCATATATTTT. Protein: CSVAWSEVSGNTIYF.